This TCR beta chain was sequenced in a study of T cell responses to AZD1222 COVID-19 vaccine. Study results and limitations: White British donors predominated, females outnumbered males, and clonal diversity was possibly underestimated. As reported, nearly half of all spike-specific TCRs target variant regions that are unmutated. Spike-spanning, vaccine-associated CD4 TCRs were dominant at 160-218 and 743-854. Spike-specific TCR breadth and depth grew following two AZD1222 doses.

Worth noting for this clone: Its antigen is not identified.

Using immunoSEQ multiplex PCR, the repertoire was profiled, and TCRdb retains in-frame clones only, with some absent. The data hold 150,000 to 180,000 clones, with about 87% observed a single time. Trimming removed 1 base at V and 5 bases at J, with 8 bases between. The CDR3 spans 13 residues. Germline loops: CDR1 LGHDT, CDR2 YNNKEL (reference sequence). This sequence originates from an adult in good health. Sample: peripheral blood, taken on day 0 of AZD1222 vaccination. The chain links TRBV3-1 (or the pseudogene TRBV3-2) to TRBJ2-5; D is perhaps TRBD2 (6 bases). The CDR3 region is CASSQVAGETQYF. DNA for the CDR3: TGTGCCAGCAGCCAAGTGGCGGGGGAGACCCAGTACTTC.